This T cell receptor (beta chain) stems from a study of OX40 agonist ivuxolimab in advanced cancers. Study-wide context: Ivuxolimab, which patients received intravenously every 2 weeks, was dosed at 0.01 to 10 mg/kg.

Clones were sequenced by immunoSEQ multiplex PCR, and TCRdb holds only the in-frame ones, with some missing. The sample consists of roughly 8,600 clones, more than 60% of them appearing once. This CDR3 is built from 15 residues. Germline CDR1 is SGDLS and CDR2 is YYNGEE. V lost 4 bases to trimming and J lost 5 bases; unmatched junction nucleotides: 10. This sequence joins TRBV9 and TRBJ2-5, with 8 bases aligning to TRBD2. Sequencing used CD4+ or CD8+ T cells sorted from blood, obtained in a trial of the OX40 agonist ivuxolimab. The receptor comes from an adult with an advanced solid tumor such as melanoma, head and neck, liver or kidney cancer. CDR3: CASSSSGGPRETQYF. Here the CDR3 DNA reads TGTGCCAGCAGCTCCAGCGGGGGCCCCCGGGAGACCCAGTACTTC.